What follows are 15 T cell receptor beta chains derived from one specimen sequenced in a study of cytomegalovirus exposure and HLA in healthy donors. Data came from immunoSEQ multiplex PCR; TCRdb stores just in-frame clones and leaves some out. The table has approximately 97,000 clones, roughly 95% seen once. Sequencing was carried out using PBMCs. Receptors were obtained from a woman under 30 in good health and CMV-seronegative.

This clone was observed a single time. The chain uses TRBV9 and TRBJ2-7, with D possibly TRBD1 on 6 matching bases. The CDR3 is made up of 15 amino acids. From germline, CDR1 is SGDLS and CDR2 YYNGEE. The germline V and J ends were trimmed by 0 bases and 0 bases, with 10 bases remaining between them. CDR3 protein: CASSVEDSYSYEQYF. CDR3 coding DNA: TGTGCCAGCAGCGTAGAGGACAGCTACTCCTACGAGCAGTACTTC.

The CDR3: CASSSTSGSTDTQYF. CDR3 nucleotides: TGTGCCAGCAGCTCGACTAGCGGGAGTACTGATACGCAGTATTTT. The rearrangement uses TRBV5-6 and TRBJ2-3; TRBD2 matches at 12 bases. The trim removed 3 bases at V and 6 bases at J, leaving 5 bases unmatched. CDR1 is SGHDT and CDR2 is YYEEEE in the germline V gene. The length of the CDR3 is 15 residues.

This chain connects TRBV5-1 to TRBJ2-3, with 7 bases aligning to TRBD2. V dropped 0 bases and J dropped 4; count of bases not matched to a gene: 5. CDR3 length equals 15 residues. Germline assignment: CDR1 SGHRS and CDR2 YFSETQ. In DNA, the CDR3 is TGCGCCAGCAGCTTGGTGGAAGCGGGGCCAGATACGCAGTATTTT. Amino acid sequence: CASSLVEAGPDTQYF.

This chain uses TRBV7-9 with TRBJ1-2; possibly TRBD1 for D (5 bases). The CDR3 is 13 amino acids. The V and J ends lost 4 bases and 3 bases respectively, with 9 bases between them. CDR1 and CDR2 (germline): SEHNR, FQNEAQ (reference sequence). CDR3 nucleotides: TGTGCCAGCAGCTCCCGGGACTACTATGGCTACACCTTC. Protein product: CASSSRDYYGYTF.

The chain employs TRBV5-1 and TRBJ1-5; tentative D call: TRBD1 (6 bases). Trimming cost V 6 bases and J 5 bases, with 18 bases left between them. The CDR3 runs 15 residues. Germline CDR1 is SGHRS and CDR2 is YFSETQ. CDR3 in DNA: TGCGCCAGCACCGGGAAAACAGGGATCGATCAGCCCCAGCATTTT. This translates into CASTGKTGIDQPQHF.

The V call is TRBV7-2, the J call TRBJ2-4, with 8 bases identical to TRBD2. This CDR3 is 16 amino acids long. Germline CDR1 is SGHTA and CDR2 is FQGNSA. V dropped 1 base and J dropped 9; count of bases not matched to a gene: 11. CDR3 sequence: CASSLGTVSGIGIQYF. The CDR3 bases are TGTGCCAGCAGCTTAGGAACCGTTAGCGGGATCGGCATTCAGTACTTC.

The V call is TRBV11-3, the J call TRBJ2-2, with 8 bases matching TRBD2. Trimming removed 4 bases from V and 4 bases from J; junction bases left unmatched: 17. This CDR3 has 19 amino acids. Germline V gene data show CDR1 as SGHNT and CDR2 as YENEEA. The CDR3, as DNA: TGTGCCAGCAGCTCCCATCTCGAGGGCAGCGGGGGTGCCACCGGGGAGCTGTTTTTT. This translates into CASSSHLEGSGGATGELFF.

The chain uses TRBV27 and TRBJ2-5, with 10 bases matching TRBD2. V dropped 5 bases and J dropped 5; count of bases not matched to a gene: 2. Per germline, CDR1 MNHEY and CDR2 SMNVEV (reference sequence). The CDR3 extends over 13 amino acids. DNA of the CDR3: TGTGCCAGCAGTCAGCGGGAGGGGGAGACCCAGTACTTC. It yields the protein CASSQREGETQYF.

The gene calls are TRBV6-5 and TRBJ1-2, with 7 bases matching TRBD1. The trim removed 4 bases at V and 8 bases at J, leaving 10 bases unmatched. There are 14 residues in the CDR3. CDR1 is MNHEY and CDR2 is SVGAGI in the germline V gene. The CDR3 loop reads CASSSMTGLGGYTF. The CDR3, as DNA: TGTGCCAGCAGTTCCATGACAGGGCTTGGCGGCTACACCTTC.

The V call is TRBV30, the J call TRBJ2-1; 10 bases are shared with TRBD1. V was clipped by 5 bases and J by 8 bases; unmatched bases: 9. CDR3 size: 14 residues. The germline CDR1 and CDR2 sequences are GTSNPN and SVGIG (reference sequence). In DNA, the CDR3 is TGTGCCTGGGATAGACAGGGGGCGATGCATGAGCAGTTCTTC. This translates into CAWDRQGAMHEQFF.

CDR3 nucleotides: TGTGCCAGCAGCTTAGAACAGCCTAATGAAAAACTGTTTTTT. This codes for CASSLEQPNEKLFF. V gene TRBV7-9 combines with J gene TRBJ1-4, with no clear D. The CDR3 contains 14 residues. CDR1 and CDR2 from the germline V gene are SEHNR and FQNEAQ (reference sequence). The V end lost 1 base, the J end lost 3 bases, and 6 bases lay between the germline ends.

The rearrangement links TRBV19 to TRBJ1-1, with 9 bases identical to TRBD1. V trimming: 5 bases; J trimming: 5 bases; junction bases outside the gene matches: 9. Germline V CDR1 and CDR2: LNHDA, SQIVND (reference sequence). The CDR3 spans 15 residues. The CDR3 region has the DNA TGTGCCAGTAGTCACAACAGGGGGCCCGGGACTGAAGCTTTCTTT. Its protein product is CASSHNRGPGTEAFF.

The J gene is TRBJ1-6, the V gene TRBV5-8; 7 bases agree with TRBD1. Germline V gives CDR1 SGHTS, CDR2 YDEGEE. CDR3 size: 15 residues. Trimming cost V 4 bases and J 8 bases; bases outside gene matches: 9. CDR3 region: CASSLLLQGDSPLHF. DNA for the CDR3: TGTGCCAGCAGCCTCTTGTTGCAGGGGGATTCACCCCTCCACTTT.

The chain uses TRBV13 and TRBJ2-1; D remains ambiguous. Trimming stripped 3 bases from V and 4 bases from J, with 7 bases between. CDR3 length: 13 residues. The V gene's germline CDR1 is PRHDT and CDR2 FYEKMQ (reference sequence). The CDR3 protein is CASSFERYNEQFF. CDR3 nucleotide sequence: TGTGCCAGCAGCTTTGAGAGGTACAATGAGCAGTTCTTC.

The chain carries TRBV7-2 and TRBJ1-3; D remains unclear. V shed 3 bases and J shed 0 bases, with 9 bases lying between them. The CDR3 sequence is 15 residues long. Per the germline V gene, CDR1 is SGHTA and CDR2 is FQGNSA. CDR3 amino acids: CASSFSSSSGNTIYF. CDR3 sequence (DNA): TGTGCCAGCAGCTTTTCCTCCAGCTCTGGAAACACCATATATTTT.